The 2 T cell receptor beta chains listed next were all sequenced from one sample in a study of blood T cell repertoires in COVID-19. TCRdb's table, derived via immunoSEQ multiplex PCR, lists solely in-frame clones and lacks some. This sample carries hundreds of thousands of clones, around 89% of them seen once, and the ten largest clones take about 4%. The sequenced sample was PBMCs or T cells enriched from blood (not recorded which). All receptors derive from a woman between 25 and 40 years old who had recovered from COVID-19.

CDR3 nucleotides: TGTGCCAGCATGGGCGAATACGAGCAGTACTTC. Encoded protein: CASMGEYEQYF. The chain uses TRBV2 and TRBJ2-7; D ambiguous. This CDR3 is 11 amino acids long. Trimming left V 7 bases short and J 4 bases short, with 8 bases between. Germline V gives CDR1 SNHLY, CDR2 FYNNEI.

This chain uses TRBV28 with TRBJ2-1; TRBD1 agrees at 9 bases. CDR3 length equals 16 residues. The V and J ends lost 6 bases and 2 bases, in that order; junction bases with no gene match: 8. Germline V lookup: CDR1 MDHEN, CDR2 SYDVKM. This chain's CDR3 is CASSLLDRGPYNEQFF. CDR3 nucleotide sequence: TGTGCCAGCAGCCTGCTGGACAGGGGCCCCTACAATGAGCAGTTCTTC.